This T cell receptor beta chain comes out of a study of blood T cell repertoires in COVID-19. Repertoires were generated with immunoSEQ multiplex PCR, while TCRdb's copy carries only in-frame clones and drops some. The sample has about 100,000 clones, about 88% seen once; the top ten hold about 7.4%. V shed 6 bases and J 1 base; nucleotides not matched to a gene: 6. The CDR3 extends over 15 amino acids. The V gene's germline CDR1 is MNHEY and CDR2 SVGAGI. The TCR sequence derives from a young man in a cohort sampled during active COVID-19. The chain carries TRBV6-5 and TRBJ2-7; 10 positions agree with TRBD1. Sequenced material: peripheral blood. CDR3 loop: CASRGPGQGSYEQYF. In DNA, the CDR3 is TGTGCCAGCAGGGGCCCGGGACAGGGGTCCTACGAGCAGTACTTC.